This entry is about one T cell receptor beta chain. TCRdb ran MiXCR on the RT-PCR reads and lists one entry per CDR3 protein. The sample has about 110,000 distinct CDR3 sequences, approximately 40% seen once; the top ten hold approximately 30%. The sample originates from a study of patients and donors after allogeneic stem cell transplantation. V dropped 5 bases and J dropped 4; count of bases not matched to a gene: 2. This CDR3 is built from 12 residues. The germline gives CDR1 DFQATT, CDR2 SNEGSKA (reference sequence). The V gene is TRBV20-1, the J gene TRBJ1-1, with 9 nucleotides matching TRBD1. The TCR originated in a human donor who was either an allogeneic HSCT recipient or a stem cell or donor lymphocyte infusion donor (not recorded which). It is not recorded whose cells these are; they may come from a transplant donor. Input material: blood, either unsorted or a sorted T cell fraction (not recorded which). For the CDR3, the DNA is TGCAGTGCTGAACAGGGGGCCACTGAAGCTTTCTTT. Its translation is CSAEQGATEAFF.